These 3 T cell receptor beta chains were all obtained from the same sample, sequenced in a study of shared clonotypes between healthy human individuals (TCRdb year 2020). Library creation used the immunoSEQ multiplex PCR assay. The source is immuneACCESS, and TCRdb retained only in-frame sequences with V and J called. Part of the clones is not carried over; for the studies checked, unresolved V genes explain less than half of this, and the remainder is unexplained. The sample data list about a million clones, and 60% to 80% of these were observed just once. The ten largest clones add up to about 1.5% of the sample. The sequenced material came from memory CD4+ T cells sorted from blood. This specimen's cell subset or site label, per the study, means: CD45RA-negative fraction. The receptors stem from a man younger than 35 in good health.

This clone came up a few times. CDR3 nucleotide sequence: TGCGCCAGCAGCTTGAGGACAGGCTTCAATGAGCAGTTCTTC. Encoded protein: CASSLRTGFNEQFF. The chain carries TRBV5-1 and TRBJ2-1; 7 nucleotides agree with TRBD1. This CDR3 comprises 14 residues. Germline loops: CDR1 SGHRS, CDR2 YFSETQ. Trimming removed 1 base from V and 6 bases from J; junction bases left unmatched: 4.

This clone was observed a few times. The chain is built from TRBV28 and TRBJ2-7; no clear D. The V and J ends lost 5 bases and 6 bases respectively, with 8 bases between them. The CDR3 consists of 11 residues. CDR1 MDHEN and CDR2 SYDVKM come from the germline V gene. CDR3 loop: CASSTRGEQYF. CDR3 nucleotides: TGTGCCAGCAGTACGAGAGGCGAGCAGTACTTC.

This clone was seen just once. V usage is TRBV5-1 and J usage is TRBJ2-4, with 8 bases fitting TRBD2. V lost 4 bases and J lost 11; bases outside the gene matches: 11. The germline V gene has CDR1 SGHRS and CDR2 YFSETQ. The CDR3 is 14 amino acids. The CDR3 DNA follows: TGCGCCAGCAGCCCCGGGACTAGTGGAAGTGTTCAGTACTTC. Amino acids: CASSPGTSGSVQYF. The complete variable domain, with remaining parts taken from reference TRBV5-1 and TRBJ2-4, reads KAGVTQTPRYLIKTRGQQVTLSCSPISGHRSVSWYQQTPGQGLQFLFEYFSETQRNKGNFPGRFSGRQFSNSRSEMNVSTLELGDSALYLCASSPGTSGSVQYFGAGTRLSVL.